These T cell receptor beta chains were read from a single sample in a study of blood T cell repertoires in COVID-19. Produced via immunoSEQ multiplex PCR; TCRdb's table is partial and in-frame only. The table lists some 64,000 clones, around 66% of them singletons, with roughly 49% in the top ten. Specimen: PBMCs or T cells enriched from blood (not recorded which). The receptor source for this set is a woman aged 55-70 years who had been exposed to COVID-19. The CDR3 runs from the conserved cysteine through the conserved F or W. A D gene is named only where the DNA matches it firmly. The size of a clone is reported for some rows only, either as once, few or many, or as a class for expanded clones.

clone_size: .
v_call: TRBV5-1
j_call: TRBJ2-5
d_call: TRBD1
cdr3_aa: CASRTGQGRETQYF
cdr3_nt: TGCGCCAGCAGAACCGGACAGGGTAGAGAGACCCAGTACTTC

clone_size: .
v_call: TRBV12-3/TRBV12-4
j_call: TRBJ1-2
d_call: .
cdr3_aa: CATSLGVNYGYTF
cdr3_nt: TGTGCCACCTCACTAGGCGTAAACTATGGCTACACCTTC

clone_size: .
v_call: TRBV6-6
j_call: TRBJ2-2
d_call: .
cdr3_aa: CASSLGGGGELFF
cdr3_nt: TGTGCCAGCAGCTTAGGGGGTGGCGGGGAGCTGTTTTTT

clone_size: .
v_call: TRBV28
j_call: TRBJ1-2
d_call: .
cdr3_aa: CASSIQNYGYTF
cdr3_nt: TGTGCCAGCAGCATACAGAACTATGGCTACACCTTC

clone_size: .
v_call: TRBV29-1
j_call: TRBJ1-2
d_call: TRBD1
cdr3_aa: CSADPQGELGYTF
cdr3_nt: TGCAGCGCCGACCCACAGGGGGAATTAGGCTACACCTTC

clone_size: .
v_call: TRBV15
j_call: TRBJ2-1
d_call: .
cdr3_aa: CATSRTRAVSYNEQFF
cdr3_nt: TGTGCCACCAGCAGAACCCGCGCGGTTTCCTACAATGAGCAGTTCTTC

clone_size: .
v_call: TRBV30
j_call: TRBJ2-5
d_call: TRBD2
cdr3_aa: CAWAPPGRVRETQYF
cdr3_nt: TGTGCCTGGGCACCACCCGGGAGGGTCCGGGAGACCCAGTACTTC

clone_size: .
v_call: TRBV27
j_call: TRBJ2-5
d_call: TRBD1
cdr3_aa: CASRLYGQVGETQYF
cdr3_nt: TGTGCCAGCAGACTCTATGGACAGGTGGGGGAGACCCAGTACTTC

clone_size: .
v_call: TRBV13
j_call: TRBJ2-3
d_call: TRBD2
cdr3_aa: CASSSGLAGRTDTQYF
cdr3_nt: TGTGCCAGCAGCTCCGGACTAGCGGGACGCACAGATACGCAGTATTTT

clone_size: .
v_call: TRBV15
j_call: TRBJ2-1
d_call: TRBD1
cdr3_aa: CATSRGQATNEQFF
cdr3_nt: TGTGCCACCAGCAGGGGACAGGCGACTAATGAGCAGTTCTTC

clone_size: .
v_call: TRBV25-1
j_call: TRBJ1-1
d_call: .
cdr3_aa: CASSREGSPEAFF
cdr3_nt: TGTGCCAGCAGTCGGGAAGGGTCCCCTGAAGCTTTCTTT

clone_size: .
v_call: TRBV28
j_call: TRBJ2-3
d_call: TRBD1
cdr3_aa: CASSSSRDRKSTDTQYF
cdr3_nt: TGTGCCAGCAGCTCATCCCGGGACAGGAAGAGCACAGATACGCAGTATTTT

clone_size: .
v_call: TRBV5-1
j_call: TRBJ1-1
d_call: .
cdr3_aa: CASSVSGVTTEAFF
cdr3_nt: TGCGCCAGCAGCGTATCAGGGGTTACCACTGAAGCTTTCTTT

clone_size: once
v_call: TRBV10-2
j_call: TRBJ1-6
d_call: .
cdr3_aa: CASSESGPRSPLHF
cdr3_nt: TGCGCCAGCAGTGAGTCGGGGCCACGGTCACCCCTCCACTTT

clone_size: few
v_call: TRBV13
j_call: TRBJ1-1
d_call: TRBD1
cdr3_aa: CASSLGTGGTEAFF
cdr3_nt: TGTGCCAGCAGCTTAGGGACAGGGGGCACTGAAGCTTTCTTT

clone_size: .
v_call: TRBV5-5
j_call: TRBJ1-3
d_call: .
cdr3_aa: CASSLWRMGSSGNTIYF
cdr3_nt: TGTGCCAGCAGCCTTTGGAGAATGGGGAGCTCTGGAAACACCATATATTTT

clone_size: .
v_call: TRBV5-8
j_call: TRBJ2-3
d_call: TRBD2
cdr3_aa: CASSLGTSGSVGTDTQYF
cdr3_nt: TGTGCCAGCAGCTTGGGGACTAGCGGTTCGGTCGGCACAGATACGCAGTATTTT

clone_size: .
v_call: TRBV7-7
j_call: TRBJ1-1
d_call: TRBD1
cdr3_aa: CASSLDRGAEAFF
cdr3_nt: TGTGCCAGCAGCTTGGACAGGGGGGCTGAAGCTTTCTTT

clone_size: .
v_call: TRBV30
j_call: TRBJ1-2
d_call: TRBD1
cdr3_aa: CAWKRDRKTGYTF
cdr3_nt: TGTGCCTGGAAAAGGGACAGGAAGACGGGATACACCTTC

clone_size: .
v_call: TRBV18
j_call: TRBJ1-1
d_call: TRBD1
cdr3_aa: CASSPGDRVVSTEAFF
cdr3_nt: TGTGCCAGCTCCCCCGGGGACAGGGTGGTCAGTACTGAAGCTTTCTTT

clone_size: .
v_call: TRBV28
j_call: TRBJ2-3
d_call: .
cdr3_aa: CASSLQGTDTQYF
cdr3_nt: TGTGCCAGCAGTTTACAGGGTACAGATACGCAGTATTTT

clone_size: .
v_call: TRBV4-1
j_call: TRBJ1-2
d_call: .
cdr3_aa: CASSQVWSRANYGYTF
cdr3_nt: TGCGCCAGCAGCCAAGTTTGGTCCAGGGCTAACTATGGCTACACCTTC

clone_size: once
v_call: TRBV2
j_call: TRBJ1-2
d_call: .
cdr3_aa: CASSSLSYGYTF
cdr3_nt: TGTGCCAGCAGTTCCCTATCTTATGGCTACACCTTC

clone_size: .
v_call: TRBV9
j_call: TRBJ2-1
d_call: TRBD2
cdr3_aa: CASSPRLAGIYNEQFF
cdr3_nt: TGTGCCAGCAGCCCGAGACTAGCGGGAATCTACAATGAGCAGTTCTTC

clone_size: .
v_call: TRBV5-6
j_call: TRBJ2-4
d_call: .
cdr3_aa: CASSPPRRELAKNIQYF
cdr3_nt: TGTGCCAGCAGCCCCCCACGGAGGGAACTAGCCAAAAACATTCAGTACTTC

clone_size: .
v_call: TRBV4-1
j_call: TRBJ1-4
d_call: .
cdr3_aa: CASSQDQGRNEKLFF
cdr3_nt: TGCGCCAGCAGCCAAGATCAGGGGCGCAATGAAAAACTGTTTTTT

clone_size: few
v_call: TRBV3-1/TRBV3-2
j_call: TRBJ2-7
d_call: TRBD1
cdr3_aa: CASSHGQGIYEQYF
cdr3_nt: TGTGCCAGCAGCCACGGACAGGGTATCTACGAGCAGTACTTC

clone_size: .
v_call: TRBV2
j_call: TRBJ1-6
d_call: TRBD1
cdr3_aa: CASNYRQGWSPLHF
cdr3_nt: TGTGCCAGCAATTACAGACAGGGCTGGTCACCCCTCCACTTT

clone_size: .
v_call: TRBV18
j_call: TRBJ2-1
d_call: TRBD1
cdr3_aa: CASSPPGQNYNEQFF
cdr3_nt: TGTGCCAGCTCACCGCCGGGACAGAATTACAATGAGCAGTTCTTC

clone_size: .
v_call: TRBV7-2
j_call: TRBJ2-1
d_call: TRBD2
cdr3_aa: CASSLELAGGLSYNEQFF
cdr3_nt: TGTGCCAGCAGCTTAGAACTAGCGGGAGGGCTTTCCTACAATGAGCAGTTCTTC

clone_size: .
v_call: TRBV10-2
j_call: TRBJ2-5
d_call: .
cdr3_aa: CASSDGGLQETQYF
cdr3_nt: TGCGCCAGCAGTGATGGTGGGCTACAAGAGACCCAGTACTTC